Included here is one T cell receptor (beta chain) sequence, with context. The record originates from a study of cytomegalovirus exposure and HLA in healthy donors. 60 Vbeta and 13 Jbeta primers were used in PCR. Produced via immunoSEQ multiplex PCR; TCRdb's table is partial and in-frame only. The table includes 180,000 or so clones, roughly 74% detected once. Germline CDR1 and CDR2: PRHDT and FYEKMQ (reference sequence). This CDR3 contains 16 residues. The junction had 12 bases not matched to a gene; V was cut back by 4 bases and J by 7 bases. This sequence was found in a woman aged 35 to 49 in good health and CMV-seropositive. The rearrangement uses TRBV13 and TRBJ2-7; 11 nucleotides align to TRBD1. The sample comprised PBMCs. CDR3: CASSSVRDRGSREQYF. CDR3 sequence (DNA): TGTGCCAGCAGCTCCGTCCGGGACAGGGGGAGTCGTGAGCAGTACTTC.